Below, 27 T cell receptor beta chains from the same sample are listed, as sequenced in a study of blood T cell repertoires in COVID-19. TCRdb keeps only in-frame clones here, not all; method: immunoSEQ multiplex PCR. The table shows some 200,000 clones, with approximately 89% occurring only once. The sample was PBMCs or T cells enriched from blood (not recorded which). Receptor source: a woman between 18 and 29 years old who had recovered from COVID-19.

For the CDR3, the DNA is TGTGCCAGCAGCCAAGATCGCAAACTTCCTGCTTTCTTT. Amino acids: CASSQDRKLPAFF. The rearrangement uses TRBV3-1 (or the pseudogene TRBV3-2) and TRBJ1-1; D gene unclear. The CDR3 is made up of 13 amino acids. Germline V lookup: CDR1 LGHDT, CDR2 YNNKEL (reference sequence). V gave up 0 bases and J gave up 11 bases, with 13 bases separating them.

CDR3 DNA: TGCGCCAGCAGCCAAAGACTAGCGCTGAACACCGGGGAGCTGTTTTTT. This sequence encodes CASSQRLALNTGELFF. The chain couples TRBV4-1 to TRBJ2-2; 8 bases map to TRBD2. The CDR3 totals 16 residues. Germline values: CDR1 MGHRA, CDR2 YSYEKL. V was pared by 2 bases and J by 1 base, with 3 bases of the junction left unmatched.

The V and J genes are TRBV19 and TRBJ1-5; maybe TRBD1 (5 bases). Germline assignment: CDR1 LNHDA and CDR2 SQIVND (reference sequence). Deletions cut 6 bases from V and 7 bases from J, with 16 bases between. The CDR3 consists of 14 residues. In DNA form, the CDR3 reads TGTGCCAGTAGGACCATGCAGGGAAAGCAGCCCCAGCATTTT. Its translation: CASRTMQGKQPQHF.

This chain joins TRBV2 and TRBJ1-1, with a tentative D call TRBD1 (5 bases). The V and J ends lost 6 bases and 1 base respectively, with 12 bases between them. The CDR3 has 14 amino acids. Looked up from germline, CDR1 is SNHLY and CDR2 is FYNNEI. Written as DNA, the CDR3 is TGTGCCAGCAGGGTGACAGCCGCGAACACTGAAGCTTTCTTT. As protein: CASRVTAANTEAFF.

This chain uses TRBV29-1 with TRBJ2-1; the D is unclear. V was cut by 7 bases and J by 4 bases, with 14 bases left in between. The CDR3 is 13 residues long. Germline CDR1 reads SQVTM; CDR2 reads ANQGSEA. The CDR3 loop reads CSAPYKSYNEQFF. CDR3 in DNA: TGCAGCGCCCCGTACAAATCGTACAATGAGCAGTTCTTC.

CDR3 protein: CASSSPSGDSNYGYTF. Here the CDR3 DNA reads TGTGCCAGCAGTTCGCCCTCCGGGGACAGCAACTATGGCTACACCTTC. V usage is TRBV28 and J usage is TRBJ1-2, with 7 bases lining up with TRBD1. Trimming cost V 4 bases and J 2 bases; bases outside gene matches: 10. The CDR3 is 16 amino acids. Germline lookup yields CDR1 MDHEN and CDR2 SYDVKM.

The V and J genes are TRBV7-6 and TRBJ2-1; TRBD2 matches 8 bases. The CDR3 runs to 16 residues. V trimming: 1 base; J trimming: 7 bases; junction bases outside the gene matches: 9. In germline, CDR1 is SGHVS, CDR2 FNYEAQ. In nucleotides, the CDR3 is TGTGCCAGCAGCTTAGTACTAGCGGAGGTAGGGAATGAGCAGTTCTTC. Translating gives CASSLVLAEVGNEQFF.

The chain has TRBV27 and TRBJ2-3, with D uncertain. From germline, CDR1 is MNHEY and CDR2 SMNVEV (reference sequence). V lost 3 bases, J lost 0 bases, and 4 bases lay in between. The length of the CDR3 is 13 residues. The CDR3 sequence: CASSFYSTDTQYF. DNA of the CDR3: TGTGCCAGCAGTTTTTATAGCACAGATACGCAGTATTTT.

The gene calls are TRBV2 and TRBJ2-3, with a tentative D call TRBD2 (6 bases). The CDR3 is 16 residues long. From germline, CDR1 is SNHLY and CDR2 FYNNEI. Trimming cost V 6 bases and J 0 bases, with 16 bases left between them. This chain's CDR3 is CASSLLAPLSTDTQYF. The DNA of the CDR3 is TGTGCCAGCAGCCTACTAGCCCCCCTTAGCACAGATACGCAGTATTTT.

The J gene is TRBJ2-3, the V gene TRBV3-1 (or the pseudogene TRBV3-2), with a possible D match to TRBD2 (5 bases). Germline loops: CDR1 LGHDT, CDR2 YNNKEL (reference sequence). V lost 1 base and J 5 bases, leaving 7 bases between the germline ends. This CDR3 is 13 amino acids long. The CDR3 DNA reads as TGTGCCAGCAGCCAAGCGGGGATAGATACGCAGTATTTT. Its protein product is CASSQAGIDTQYF.

CDR3 nucleotides: TGCGCCAGCAGGGGGAGCCGGGCAGGGGTGGAGACCCAGTACTTC. Translation: CASRGSRAGVETQYF. The chain joins TRBV5-1 to TRBJ2-5; D perhaps matches TRBD1 (6 bases). The CDR3 length is 15 residues. From germline, CDR1 is SGHRS and CDR2 YFSETQ. V lost 5 bases and J 5 bases, leaving 19 bases between the germline ends.

The genes are TRBV18 and TRBJ2-1; the D is unclear. V lost 2 bases, J lost 0 bases, and 8 bases lay in between. The CDR3 consists of 15 residues. Looked up from germline, CDR1 is KGHSH and CDR2 is LQKENI. The CDR3 protein is CASSPYPSSYNEQFF. Written as DNA, the CDR3 is TGTGCCAGCTCACCATACCCCAGCTCCTACAATGAGCAGTTCTTC.

The V and J genes are TRBV3-1 (or the pseudogene TRBV3-2) and TRBJ2-3; 8 nucleotides align to TRBD2. The J segment lost 4 bases and the V segment lost 1 base, leaving 10 bases of the junction unmatched. Looked up from germline, CDR1 is LGHDT and CDR2 is YNNKEL (reference sequence). The CDR3 is 17 amino acids. The CDR3, as DNA: TGTGCCAGCAGCCAAGCCCTCTCCGGGGGGGGCGCAGATACGCAGTATTTT. It encodes CASSQALSGGGADTQYF.

The J gene is TRBJ2-3, the V gene TRBV7-3; D unclear. The CDR3 runs 12 residues. V lost 5 bases to trimming and J lost 4 bases, with 7 bases between them. CDR1 and CDR2 from the germline V gene are SGHTA and FQGTGA. CDR3 residues: CASSHGSDTQYF. The CDR3 DNA follows: TGTGCCAGCAGCCATGGCTCAGATACGCAGTATTTT.

The V and J genes are TRBV2 and TRBJ1-2; a possible D gene is TRBD1 (6 bases). V shed 6 bases and J shed 5 bases, with 13 bases lying between them. The CDR3 has 13 amino acids. From germline, CDR1 is SNHLY and CDR2 FYNNEI. The CDR3 is CASSSGTPYGYTF. In nucleotides, the CDR3 is TGTGCCAGCAGCTCCGGGACACCTTATGGCTACACCTTC.

The chain is built from TRBV11-2 and TRBJ1-5; D unclear. Germline lookup yields CDR1 SGHAT and CDR2 FQNNGV. The V and J ends lost 5 bases and 7 bases respectively, with 12 bases between them. This CDR3 is built from 13 residues. CDR3 in amino acids: CASSRAGSQPQHF. The CDR3 DNA sequence: TGTGCCAGCAGCCGCGCTGGGAGCCAGCCCCAGCATTTT.

The chain uses TRBV7-2 and TRBJ2-7, with D possibly matching TRBD1 (6 bases). The germline gives CDR1 SGHTA, CDR2 FQGNSA. V lost 4 bases to trimming and J lost 6 bases, with 16 bases between them. CDR3 length equals 14 residues. CDR3 loop: CASSSQGTGGEQYF. DNA of the CDR3: TGTGCCAGCAGCTCACAGGGAACGGGCGGCGAGCAGTACTTC.

This chain connects TRBV4-1 to TRBJ2-5; 7 nucleotides match TRBD2. The V and J ends lost 1 base and 2 bases, in that order; junction bases with no gene match: 4. The germline V gene encodes CDR1 MGHRA and CDR2 YSYEKL. The length of the CDR3 is 15 residues. The CDR3 here is CASSQVGSGQETQYF. CDR3 bases: TGCGCCAGCAGCCAAGTCGGTAGCGGGCAAGAGACCCAGTACTTC.

V and J are TRBV19 and TRBJ2-7, with TRBD1 identical over 9 bases. CDR1 is LNHDA, CDR2 SQIVND, per germline (reference sequence). The CDR3 covers 15 residues. Trimming removed 2 bases from V and 3 bases from J; junction bases left unmatched: 5. The CDR3 DNA reads as TGTGCCAGTAGTATATCGGAGGACAGGGGCTACGAGCAGTACTTC. This gives the protein CASSISEDRGYEQYF.

DNA for the CDR3: TGTGCCACCACTACAGGGATGAACACTGAAGCTTTCTTT. It codes for CATTTGMNTEAFF. The J gene is TRBJ1-1, the V gene TRBV28; D possibly corresponds to TRBD1 (6 bases). CDR3 size: 13 residues. V lost 10 bases and J lost 0, with 12 bases in between. Germline CDR1 reads MDHEN; CDR2 reads SYDVKM.

In this sample, this clone turned up once. CDR3 loop: CASSPRGGLEAFF. CDR3 nucleotide sequence: TGTGCCAGCAGCCCTAGGGGGGGCCTTGAAGCTTTCTTT. V is TRBV11-2 and J is TRBJ1-1; perhaps TRBD1 as D (6 bases). The CDR3 runs to 13 residues. CDR1 and CDR2 from the germline V gene are SGHAT and FQNNGV. V was trimmed by 5 bases and J by 7 bases, leaving 14 bases between them.

This chain joins TRBV5-1 and TRBJ1-1; weak D call: TRBD1 (6 bases). This CDR3 has 16 residues. The V end was cut by 0 bases, the J end by 3 bases, with 15 bases between. Germline V gives CDR1 SGHRS, CDR2 YFSETQ. CDR3 DNA sequence: TGCGCCAGCAGCTTGGAGTGGGCAGGGGAAGACACTGAAGCTTTCTTT. This encodes CASSLEWAGEDTEAFF.

This chain uses TRBV11-2 with TRBJ1-4; 8 nucleotides align to TRBD1. The CDR3 spans 15 residues. V was clipped by 3 bases and J by 4 bases; unmatched bases: 4. Germline-derived CDR1 and CDR2 are SGHAT and FQNNGV. CDR3 bases: TGTGCCAGCAGCTTCGCGGGACAGGTTAATGAAAAACTGTTTTTT. This translates into CASSFAGQVNEKLFF.

V is TRBV7-9 and J is TRBJ1-5; no clear D gene. CDR3 size: 13 residues. With 5 bases removed from V and 9 bases from J, the gap between germline ends came to 14 bases. The germline gives CDR1 SEHNR, CDR2 FQNEAQ (reference sequence). The CDR3 nucleotides are TGTGCCAGCAGCCCCGGGGAGATGGTGCCCCAGCATTTT. Its protein product is CASSPGEMVPQHF. The entire variable domain, with the rest obtained from reference TRBV7-9 and TRBJ1-5, is as follows: DTGVSQNPRHKITKRGQNVTFRCDPISEHNRLYWYRQTLGQGPEFLTYFQNEAQLEKSRLLSDRFSAERPKGSFSTLEIQRTEQGDSAMYLCASSPGEMVPQHFGDGTRLSIL.

This clone was seen once. V and J are TRBV5-1 and TRBJ2-1; 7 bases are a match to TRBD2. Germline CDR1 reads SGHRS; CDR2 reads YFSETQ. The J segment lost 4 bases and the V segment lost 4 bases, leaving 11 bases of the junction unmatched. This CDR3 is built from 16 residues. CDR3 DNA sequence: TGCGCCAGCAGCGGGGGGAGGCGGGAGTCGTACAATGAGCAGTTCTTC. It specifies CASSGGRRESYNEQFF.

J is TRBJ1-1 and V is TRBV28; TRBD1 agrees at 7 bases. Germline CDR1 reads MDHEN; CDR2 reads SYDVKM. V was pared by 4 bases and J by 4 bases, with 9 bases of the junction left unmatched. The CDR3 sequence is 15 residues long. CDR3 sequence (DNA): TGTGCCAGCAGTTCCCCGAGGGGGCGGGTCACTGAAGCTTTCTTT. It specifies CASSSPRGRVTEAFF.

This rearrangement joins TRBV27 to TRBJ1-2; D unresolved. The germline V gene encodes CDR1 MNHEY and CDR2 SMNVEV (reference sequence). The CDR3 is made up of 13 amino acids. Trimming removed 0 bases from V and 5 bases from J, with 7 bases in between. The CDR3 protein is CASSLSVYYGYTF. The CDR3, as DNA: TGTGCCAGCAGTTTATCCGTTTATTATGGCTACACCTTC.